These 18 T cell receptor beta chains were all obtained from the same sample, sequenced in a study of shared clonotypes between healthy human individuals. Libraries were prepared by immunoSEQ multiplex PCR; TCRdb keeps only in-frame clonotypes and omits some of them. The sample lists 2 million to 2.5 million clones, roughly 92% seen once, with around 0.35% in the top ten. Specimen: naive CD4+ T cells from PBMCs. Subset: CD45RA+ positively selected. These receptors came from a man in his late teens or twenties in good health. Some clones in this sample may be carry-over from other donors' samples.

The chain is built from TRBV28 and TRBJ1-2; D remains ambiguous. The V gene lost 11 bases and the J gene lost 6 bases, with 16 bases spanning the gap. The CDR3 covers 12 residues. Germline V gene lookup returns CDR1 MDHEN and CDR2 SYDVKM. CDR3 sequence: CACRDTWDGYTF. The CDR3 DNA reads as TGTGCCTGTCGGGATACTTGGGATGGCTACACCTTC.

J is TRBJ2-4 and V is TRBV7-2; D possibly corresponds to TRBD1 (5 bases). Germline CDR1 reads SGHTA; CDR2 reads FQGNSA. The CDR3 runs to 15 residues. The V end was cut by 5 bases, the J end by 0 bases, with 11 bases between. In nucleotides, the CDR3 is TGTGCCAGCAGCAAAGTGACAGTAGCCAAAAACATTCAGTACTTC. It specifies CASSKVTVAKNIQYF.

This clone was detected only a few times. Other DNA sequences from this sample encode an identical CDR3 as well. This chain links TRBV5-1 with TRBJ1-5; D unresolved. CDR1 and CDR2 (germline): SGHRS, YFSETQ. Trimming removed 5 bases at V and 2 bases at J, with 11 bases between. This CDR3 contains 14 residues. CDR3 sequence: CASSDEGGNQPQHF. CDR3 DNA sequence: TGCGCCAGCAGTGATGAGGGTGGCAATCAGCCCCAGCATTTT.

The V and J genes are TRBV15 and TRBJ1-3; no reliable D call. Trimming removed 7 bases from V and 0 bases from J, with 13 bases in between. The CDR3 has 15 residues. Germline CDR1 LNHNV, CDR2 YYDKDF (reference sequence). The DNA of the CDR3 is TGTGCCACCACCGAGCGTGTTACCTCTGGAAACACCATATATTTT. It codes for CATTERVTSGNTIYF.

The chain is built from TRBV4-3 and TRBJ2-7; a possible D gene is TRBD1 (6 bases). CDR1 LGHNA and CDR2 YSLEER come from the germline V gene. The CDR3 spans 17 residues. V lost 0 bases, J lost 0 bases, and 15 bases lay in between. In DNA form, the CDR3 reads TGCGCCAGCAGCCAAGATTGGGGCAGGGGTAGCTCCTACGAGCAGTACTTC. Its translation: CASSQDWGRGSSYEQYF.

The table lists this clone with a few counts. The rearrangement uses TRBV20-1 and TRBJ1-1; TRBD1 might be the D (5 bases). Trimming stripped 3 bases from V and 6 bases from J, with 8 bases between. This CDR3 is built from 11 residues. CDR1 is DFQATT and CDR2 is SNEGSKA in the germline V gene (reference sequence). Here the CDR3 reads CSASRQPEAFF. The CDR3, as DNA: TGCAGTGCTAGCCGACAGCCTGAAGCTTTCTTT.

The chain couples TRBV2 to TRBJ2-5; D assignment may be TRBD1 or TRBD2 (5 bases each). The CDR3 runs to 13 residues. Germline CDR1 reads SNHLY; CDR2 reads FYNNEI. V gave up 6 bases and J gave up 7 bases, with 15 bases separating them. CDR3 sequence (DNA): TGTGCCAGCAGCCAGGACACGGGGCGGACCCAGTACTTC. This sequence encodes CASSQDTGRTQYF. Full variable domain (rest looked up from reference TRBV2 and TRBJ2-5): EPEVTQTPSHQVTQMGQEVILRCVPISNHLYFYWYRQILGQKVEFLVSFYNNEISEKSEIFDDQFSVERPDGSNFTLKIRSTKLEDSAMYFCASSQDTGRTQYFGPGTRLLVL.

The chain combines TRBV7-9 with TRBJ1-4; no clear D. CDR1 is SEHNR, CDR2 FQNEAQ, per germline (reference sequence). The CDR3 is 15 residues long. V lost 1 base and J lost 8, with 14 bases in between. The CDR3 sequence is CASSLDGLGGEKLFF. CDR3 DNA: TGTGCCAGCAGCTTAGACGGTCTTGGAGGGGAAAAACTGTTTTTT.

V and J are TRBV27 and TRBJ2-5; 14 bases fit TRBD2. V dropped 10 bases and J dropped 6; count of bases not matched to a gene: 13. Germline values: CDR1 MNHEY, CDR2 SMNVEV (reference sequence). This CDR3 is built from 16 residues. CDR3 DNA sequence: TGTGCCACCTCAGCCCGACTAGCGGGAGGGTTAAAGACCCAGTACTTC. Translated, it gives CATSARLAGGLKTQYF.

The chain joins TRBV5-8 to TRBJ1-5, with D uncertain. The length of the CDR3 is 14 residues. Per germline, CDR1 SGHTS and CDR2 YDEGEE. V lost 2 bases and J 1 base, leaving 7 bases between the germline ends. The CDR3 DNA follows: TGTGCCAGCAGCTTTGGCGGAAGCAATCAGCCCCAGCATTTT. Protein product: CASSFGGSNQPQHF.

This chain joins TRBV6-6 and TRBJ1-2, with D tentatively TRBD1 (6 bases). V shed 3 bases and J shed 2 bases, with 13 bases lying between them. Germline CDR1 and CDR2: MNHNY and SVGAGI (reference sequence). The CDR3 contains 15 residues. As DNA, the CDR3 is TGTGCCAGCAGTTATTCAATAACAGGGAACTATGGCTACACCTTC. Translated, it gives CASSYSITGNYGYTF.

The chain links TRBV28 to TRBJ2-3; perhaps TRBD1 as D (6 bases). Germline V gives CDR1 MDHEN, CDR2 SYDVKM. The CDR3 loop spans 15 amino acids. V was cut by 6 bases and J by 5 bases, with 18 bases left in between. The CDR3 nucleotides read TGTGCCAGCAGATTGACGAGGCAGGGGTTAGATACGCAGTATTTT. This sequence encodes CASRLTRQGLDTQYF.

The V and J genes are TRBV4-2 and TRBJ2-7, with no clear D. Trimming took off 1 base at V and 0 bases at J, with 13 bases between the two ends. Germline V gene data show CDR1 as LGHNA and CDR2 as YNFKEQ. The CDR3 sequence is 16 residues long. In DNA form, the CDR3 reads TGTGCCAGCAGCCAAGTCGGTGGCCCGAGCTCCTACGAGCAGTACTTC. Its protein is CASSQVGGPSSYEQYF.

The gene calls are TRBV5-1 and TRBJ1-2, with 9 bases that match TRBD1. The junction had 10 bases not matched to a gene; V was cut back by 5 bases and J by 5 bases. Germline loops: CDR1 SGHRS, CDR2 YFSETQ. This CDR3 comprises 15 residues. The CDR3 sequence is CASRDWTGEEYGYTF. The DNA for the CDR3 is TGCGCCAGCAGGGATTGGACAGGGGAGGAGTATGGCTACACCTTC.

The J gene is TRBJ2-1, the V gene TRBV4-3, with TRBD2 matching 8 bases. The germline CDR1 and CDR2 sequences are LGHNA and YSLEER. CDR3 length: 19 amino acids. Trimming removed 0 bases from V and 0 bases from J; junction bases left unmatched: 10. The CDR3 loop is CASSQEVGSGTSSYNEQFF. For the CDR3, the DNA is TGCGCCAGCAGCCAAGAAGTGGGTTCCGGGACTAGCTCCTACAATGAGCAGTTCTTC.

The V gene is TRBV11-2, the J gene TRBJ2-5; TRBD2 matches at 8 bases. The J call may not be correct, given that the DNA end is closer to TRBJ2-7. The germline V gene encodes CDR1 SGHAT and CDR2 FQNNGV. The CDR3 is 14 residues long. This chain's CDR3 is CASTRLANPYEQYF. CDR3 nucleotides: TGTGCCAGCACTCGACTAGCGAACCCCTACGAGCAGTACTTC.

This clone was counted once. V and J are TRBV10-3 and TRBJ1-1; 7 nucleotides agree with TRBD1. The V segment lost 10 bases and the J segment 4 bases; nucleotides outside the gene matches: 6. Germline V gives CDR1 ENHRY, CDR2 SYGVKD. The CDR3 is 12 amino acids. The CDR3 coding sequence is TGTGCCACACAGGGGTCGGGCACTGAAGCTTTCTTT. This translates into CATQGSGTEAFF.

About this clone: The sample contains more than one DNA sequence encoding this CDR3. This rearrangement joins TRBV5-4 to TRBJ2-5; 7 bases map to TRBD1. V gave up 4 bases and J gave up 2 bases; unmatched junction bases: 5. Germline V CDR1 and CDR2: SGHNT, YYREEE (reference sequence). The CDR3 is 14 amino acids. CDR3 in DNA: TGTGCCAGCAGCCTCGGGACAGTTCAAGAGACCCAGTACTTC. This codes for CASSLGTVQETQYF. Full variable domain (remainder filled in from reference TRBV5-4 and TRBJ2-5): ETGVTQSPTHLIKTRGQQVTLRCSSQSGHNTVSWYQQALGQGPQFIFQYYREEENGRGNFPPRFSGLQFPNYSSELNVNALELDDSALYLCASSLGTVQETQYFGPGTRLLVL.